Following are 26 T cell receptor beta chains from one sample sequenced in a study of cytotoxic CD8 clonotypes in ibrutinib-treated CLL. Profiling relied on immunoSEQ multiplex PCR, and the TCRdb table lists in-frame clones only, not all of them. The table lists approximately 23,000 clones, around 75% of them singletons. Here the sequenced sample was PBMCs, taken before ibrutinib treatment. The receptors were sampled from a human donor with chronic lymphocytic leukemia.

The rearrangement joins TRBV6-6 to TRBJ2-7, with D uncertain. Germline lookup yields CDR1 MNHNY and CDR2 SVGAGI (reference sequence). Trimming shortened V by 1 base and J by 0 bases, and 7 bases separated the two germline ends. This CDR3 has 14 residues. The CDR3 DNA reads as TGTGCCAGCAGTTACTTCCGGCCCTCCTACGAGCAGTACTTC. It yields the protein CASSYFRPSYEQYF.

The chain employs TRBV20-1 and TRBJ2-7; no clear D gene. V was trimmed by 4 bases and J by 3 bases, leaving 1 base between them. Germline values: CDR1 DFQATT, CDR2 SNEGSKA (reference sequence). The CDR3 runs to 9 residues. The CDR3 bases are TGCAGTGCTAACTACGAGCAGTACTTC. This codes for CSANYEQYF.

This chain links TRBV6-5 with TRBJ1-5; unclear D gene. The CDR3 is 13 residues long. Germline CDR1 and CDR2: MNHEY and SVGAGI. Trimming shortened V by 4 bases and J by 0 bases, and 4 bases separated the two germline ends. CDR3 loop: CASSSNSNQPQHF. The CDR3 DNA sequence: TGTGCCAGCAGTTCGAATAGCAATCAGCCCCAGCATTTT.

The genes are TRBV5-6 and TRBJ2-7; 9 positions match TRBD1. Germline V gene sequence: CDR1 SGHDT, CDR2 YYEEEE. The CDR3 runs to 15 residues. Trimming took 2 bases from V and 2 from J; bases not matched to a gene: 5. The CDR3 spells CASSLQGAPTYEQYF. The CDR3 DNA sequence: TGTGCCAGCAGCTTACAGGGGGCCCCCACCTACGAGCAGTACTTC.

This chain uses TRBV15 with TRBJ2-7; TRBD1 matches 9 bases. V was pared by 3 bases and J by 5 bases, with 14 bases of the junction left unmatched. Per the germline V gene, CDR1 is LNHNV and CDR2 is YYDKDF (reference sequence). This CDR3 contains 17 residues. CDR3 coding DNA: TGTGCCACCAGCAGGACCCGCCCTGGGACAGGGTCCCACGAGCAGTACTTC. Translation: CATSRTRPGTGSHEQYF.

The chain carries TRBV7-9 and TRBJ2-7, with 12 bases fitting TRBD1. V was clipped by 8 bases and J by 4 bases; unmatched bases: 3. Germline V gene lookup returns CDR1 SEHNR and CDR2 FQNEAQ (reference sequence). There are 13 residues in the CDR3. The CDR3, as DNA: TGTGCCAGCGGGGACAGGGGGCTGTACGAGCAGTACTTC. The encoded protein is CASGDRGLYEQYF.

The chain employs TRBV5-4 and TRBJ1-1; D gene ambiguous. CDR1 and CDR2 (germline): SGHNT, YYREEE (reference sequence). V was clipped by 0 bases and J by 0 bases, with 6 bases between them. This CDR3 is built from 14 residues. CDR3 DNA sequence: TGTGCCAGCAGCTTGGGTGGCATGAACACTGAAGCTTTCTTT. It is translated as CASSLGGMNTEAFF.

The chain carries TRBV30 and TRBJ1-6; D gene uncertain. Germline V CDR1 and CDR2: GTSNPN, SVGIG (reference sequence). V was cut by 1 base and J by 7 bases, with 8 bases left in between. The CDR3 is 13 residues long. This chain's CDR3 is CAWSASQNSPLHF. CDR3 bases: TGTGCCTGGAGTGCCAGCCAGAATTCACCCCTCCACTTT.

This sequence joins TRBV28 and TRBJ2-7; D call uncertain. V was pared by 6 bases and J by 2 bases, with 14 bases between. CDR1 MDHEN and CDR2 SYDVKM come from the germline V gene. This CDR3 has 14 amino acids. The DNA of the CDR3 is TGTGCCAGCAGAGGATCGATATCTACCTACGAGCAGTACTTC. Translating it yields CASRGSISTYEQYF.

The DNA for the CDR3 is TGTGCCAGCAATGGAGTGGGCTCCTACGAGCAGTACTTC. Amino acids: CASNGVGSYEQYF. V gene TRBV2 combines with J gene TRBJ2-7; D is unresolved. This CDR3 comprises 13 residues. Germline CDR1 SNHLY, CDR2 FYNNEI. The V and J ends lost 7 bases and 0 bases respectively, with 10 bases between them.

V is TRBV11-1 and J is TRBJ2-2, with D perhaps TRBD1 (5 bases). Germline V gene data show CDR1 as SGHAT and CDR2 as FQDESV (reference sequence). CDR3 length: 15 amino acids. V shed 5 bases and J shed 3 bases, with 13 bases lying between them. DNA for the CDR3: TGTGCCAGCAGCCTGGGCCAGGGCGACACCGGGGAGCTGTTTTTT. Translated: CASSLGQGDTGELFF.

The chain is built from TRBV9 and TRBJ2-3, with D possibly being TRBD1 or TRBD2 (5 bases each). The CDR3 is 14 amino acids. Germline CDR1 SGDLS, CDR2 YYNGEE. Trimming pared 7 bases from V and 0 bases from J, leaving 12 bases between. CDR3 in amino acids: CASGSGRSTDTQYF. CDR3 coding DNA: TGTGCCAGCGGTTCGGGGCGGAGCACAGATACGCAGTATTTT.

V gene TRBV27 combines with J gene TRBJ1-2, with D uncertain. Germline CDR1 and CDR2: MNHEY and SMNVEV (reference sequence). The CDR3 consists of 17 residues. The V and J ends lost 0 bases and 0 bases respectively, with 14 bases between them. The CDR3 here is CASSLSSTRRANYGYTF. The CDR3 region has the DNA TGTGCCAGCAGTTTATCCTCGACCCGACGCGCTAACTATGGCTACACCTTC.

The rearrangement uses TRBV7-2 and TRBJ2-1; 12 nucleotides line up with TRBD2. CDR3 length: 17 residues. The germline V gene has CDR1 SGHTA and CDR2 FQGNSA. Trimming cost V 6 bases and J 5 bases; bases outside gene matches: 11. CDR3 nucleotide sequence: TGTGCCAGCAGGCAAAATCAAGGACTAGCGGGAAACAATGAGCAGTTCTTC. The encoded protein is CASRQNQGLAGNNEQFF.

The table lists this clone with a few counts. The chain is built from TRBV6-5 and TRBJ1-2; 8 nucleotides line up with TRBD1. This CDR3 has 13 amino acids. Germline trimming cut 6 bases from V and 7 bases from J; bases unmatched to any gene: 7. The germline gives CDR1 MNHEY, CDR2 SVGAGI. CDR3 in DNA: TGTGCCAGCAGCCCGGACAGGGATCGTGGCTACACCTTC. Translation: CASSPDRDRGYTF.

CDR3 in DNA: TGTGCCAGCAGAAGAAACGGACAGAAGGAAGCTTTCTTT. Translation gives CASRRNGQKEAFF. The chain couples TRBV6-5 to TRBJ1-1, with D possibly TRBD1 on 6 matching bases. This CDR3 spans 13 amino acids. V lost 6 bases and J lost 8, with 16 bases in between. The germline V gene has CDR1 MNHEY and CDR2 SVGAGI.

This chain uses TRBV9 with TRBJ1-1; D is unclear. The germline V and J ends were trimmed by 0 bases and 1 base, with 7 bases remaining between them. The germline gives CDR1 SGDLS, CDR2 YYNGEE. The CDR3 runs 14 residues. CDR3 in amino acids: CASSVDPENTEAFF. DNA for the CDR3: TGTGCCAGCAGCGTAGACCCGGAGAACACTGAAGCTTTCTTT. Full variable domain (remainder filled in from reference TRBV9 and TRBJ1-1): DSGVTQTPKHLITATGQRVTLRCSPRSGDLSVYWYQQSLDQGLQFLIQYYNGEERAKGNILERFSAQQFPDLHSELNLSSLELGDSALYFCASSVDPENTEAFFGQGTRLTVV.

This clone occurred a few times. This chain links TRBV10-3 with TRBJ1-5, with D perhaps matching TRBD1 (6 bases). CDR3 length equals 15 residues. V was clipped by 6 bases and J by 6 bases, with 18 bases between them. CDR1 is ENHRY and CDR2 is SYGVKD in the germline V gene. CDR3 loop: CAIRGQGQHAQPQHF. CDR3 DNA: TGTGCCATCAGGGGTCAGGGGCAACATGCTCAGCCCCAGCATTTT.

The V call is TRBV18, the J call TRBJ1-5; D possibly corresponds to TRBD1 (6 bases). With 0 bases removed from V and 7 bases from J, the gap between germline ends came to 13 bases. CDR1 KGHSH and CDR2 LQKENI come from the germline V gene. The CDR3 is made up of 15 amino acids. The CDR3: CASSPPPGALQPQHF. CDR3 coding DNA: TGTGCCAGCTCACCACCCCCAGGGGCCCTCCAGCCCCAGCATTTT.

The rearrangement uses TRBV4-3 and TRBJ2-3; 9 positions agree with TRBD2. Per germline, CDR1 LGHNA and CDR2 YSLEER. Unmatched junction bases numbered 11, after V lost 6 bases and J lost 7 bases. CDR3 length equals 15 residues. The CDR3 protein is CASRAGASGIYTQYF. The CDR3 region has the DNA TGCGCCAGCAGAGCGGGGGCTAGCGGGATCTATACGCAGTATTTT.

This clone was detected only a few times. The V call is TRBV7-6, the J call TRBJ2-5; weak D call: TRBD2 (5 bases). The ends were cut back, 5 bases at V and 5 bases at J, with 9 bases in the middle. Germline V lookup: CDR1 SGHVS, CDR2 FNYEAQ. The length of the CDR3 is 12 residues. CDR3 loop: CASSNTGETQYF. The CDR3 bases are TGTGCCAGCAGCAACACGGGGGAGACCCAGTACTTC.

V is TRBV7-3 and J is TRBJ2-1; either TRBD1 or TRBD2 may supply D (6 bases each). Germline CDR1 and CDR2: SGHTA and FQGTGA. The V and J ends lost 4 bases and 9 bases respectively, with 13 bases between them. CDR3 length equals 13 residues. CDR3 in DNA: TGTGCCAGCAGCTCCTTAGAGGGGGGTGAGCAGTTCTTC. Amino acid sequence: CASSSLEGGEQFF.

CDR3: CASSPTSGRRYSTDTQYF. The CDR3 bases are TGTGCCAGCAGCCCCACTAGCGGGAGGCGTTATAGCACAGATACGCAGTATTTT. This rearrangement joins TRBV11-2 to TRBJ2-3; 12 nucleotides align to TRBD2. CDR1 and CDR2 (germline): SGHAT, FQNNGV. This CDR3 is built from 18 residues. J lost 0 bases, V lost 5 bases, and 9 bases had no gene match. Based on the CDR3 plus reference TRBV11-2 and TRBJ2-3, the full variable domain is EAGVAQSPRYKIIEKRQSVAFWCNPISGHATLYWYQQILGQGPKLLIQFQNNGVVDDSQLPKDRFSAERLKGVDSTLKIQPAKLEDSAVYLCASSPTSGRRYSTDTQYFGPGTRLTVL.

The V and J genes are TRBV7-9 and TRBJ2-1; 10 bases fit TRBD2. CDR3 length: 16 residues. Germline V gene sequence: CDR1 SEHNR, CDR2 FQNEAQ (reference sequence). J was trimmed by 6 bases and V by 5 bases; bases with no gene match: 10. The CDR3 region has the DNA TGTGCCAGCAGCCTGAAGCGGGGGGGTGAACCCAATGAGCAGTTCTTC. Amino acid sequence: CASSLKRGGEPNEQFF.

The rearrangement uses TRBV27 and TRBJ1-3; 10 nucleotides line up with TRBD1. Per germline, CDR1 MNHEY and CDR2 SMNVEV (reference sequence). After removal of 0 bases from V and 1 base from J, the junction contained 3 bases not matched to a gene. The CDR3 covers 17 residues. The CDR3 is CASSLSLGQGSGNTIYF. DNA of the CDR3: TGTGCCAGCAGTTTATCCCTGGGACAGGGGTCTGGAAACACCATATATTTT.

The rearrangement uses TRBV7-9 and TRBJ2-2, with D possibly being TRBD1 (5 bases). The CDR3 runs to 15 residues. V dropped 7 bases and J dropped 3 bases, with 15 bases sitting between them. Germline V CDR1 and CDR2: SEHNR, FQNEAQ (reference sequence). The CDR3: CASTITDSYTGELFF. The CDR3 DNA is TGTGCCAGCACCATAACCGACAGCTACACCGGGGAGCTGTTTTTT.